This TCR beta chain originates from a study of T cell repertoires in cytomegalovirus infection. Across the study: HLA-B-restricted CMV epitopes that are well studied were used alongside recently identified HLA-C-restricted ones. Public TCR beta signatures provided an indication of both CMV infection and a matching HLA type. Whole-study results and caveats: Carriers of CMV and the relevant HLA type were discriminated by public TCR beta frequency.

This clonotype was counted only a few times. Its specificity is unknown. One entry per CDR3 protein, called by TCRdb with MiXCR from the reads. The table records about 110,000 distinct CDR3 sequences, 30% to 35% of them present only once. The junction had 10 bases not matched to a gene; V was cut back by 4 bases and J by 0 bases. The CDR3 has 17 amino acids. Germline V lookup: CDR1 LGHNA, CDR2 YSLEER. This receptor was identified in a human donor in good health (CMV status not recorded). Some clones in this sample may be carry-over from other donors' samples. The rearrangement joins TRBV4-3 to TRBJ2-3; 7 bases match TRBD2. The starting material was CD8+ T cells from cultured PBMCs, obtained from culture after CMV antigen stimulation. CDR3 loop: CASSLSPWRGSTDTQYF. The CDR3 DNA is TGCGCCAGCAGCCTTAGTCCTTGGCGGGGGAGCACAGATACGCAGTATTTT.